Listed below are T cell receptor beta chains from one sample, sequenced in a study of cytomegalovirus exposure and HLA in healthy donors. Method: immunoSEQ multiplex PCR; TCRdb's copy keeps in-frame clones and lacks some. The repertoire holds approximately 170,000 clones, over 70% seen once, with 6.5% to 9% in the top ten. Source material: PBMCs. These receptors were collected from a woman between 40 and 55 years old in good health and CMV-seropositive. Each CDR3 is given with its conserved first and last residue. D genes are given only for firm matches. Clone size is shown for a subset of rows, as once, few, many or a class of expanded clone.

abundance: .; d_gene: .; v_gene: TRBV4-3; j_gene: TRBJ2-2; CDR3nt: TGCGCCAGCAGCCAACCCGCAGGGGAGCGTTCCGGGGAGCTGTTTTTT; CDR3aa: CASSQPAGERSGELFF
abundance: .; d_gene: .; v_gene: TRBV18; j_gene: TRBJ2-7; CDR3nt: TGTGCCAGCTCACCAGGACTTCCCACCTACGAGCAGTACTTC; CDR3aa: CASSPGLPTYEQYF
abundance: once; d_gene: .; v_gene: TRBV7-5; j_gene: TRBJ1-1; CDR3nt: TGTGCCAGAGCTCCGCCACCGGGACAAAAACAAGCTTTCTTT; CDR3aa: CARAPPPGQKQAFF
abundance: few; d_gene: .; v_gene: TRBV28; j_gene: TRBJ1-2; CDR3nt: TGTGCCAGCAGTTTAACGGCTAACTATGGCTACACCTTC; CDR3aa: CASSLTANYGYTF
abundance: .; d_gene: .; v_gene: TRBV6-5; j_gene: TRBJ1-3; CDR3nt: TGTGCCAGCAGTTACATGGCAGGAAACACCATATATTTT; CDR3aa: CASSYMAGNTIYF
abundance: .; d_gene: TRBD2; v_gene: TRBV2; j_gene: TRBJ2-5; CDR3nt: TGTGCCAGCAGGACTAGCGGAAAAGAGACCCAGTACTTC; CDR3aa: CASRTSGKETQYF
abundance: .; d_gene: .; v_gene: TRBV19; j_gene: TRBJ1-1; CDR3nt: TGTGCCAGTAGTATCCAGAACACTGAAGCTTTCTTT; CDR3aa: CASSIQNTEAFF
abundance: .; d_gene: TRBD2; v_gene: TRBV5-1; j_gene: TRBJ2-5; CDR3nt: TGCGCCAGCAGCCCTGGACTAGCGGGGGTAGAGACCCAGTACTTC; CDR3aa: CASSPGLAGVETQYF
abundance: once; d_gene: .; v_gene: TRBV6-1; j_gene: TRBJ2-5; CDR3nt: TGTGCCAGCAGAGTTAGCGGTCAAGAGACCCAGTACTTC; CDR3aa: CASRVSGQETQYF
abundance: once; d_gene: .; v_gene: TRBV6-5; j_gene: TRBJ1-1; CDR3nt: TGTGCCAGCAGTTACTCGCCGAACGTCCGGACTGAAGCTTTCTTT; CDR3aa: CASSYSPNVRTEAFF
abundance: .; d_gene: .; v_gene: TRBV28; j_gene: TRBJ2-3; CDR3nt: TGTGCCAGCAGTAGTCCTAGCATCGATACGCAGTATTTT; CDR3aa: CASSSPSIDTQYF
abundance: .; d_gene: .; v_gene: TRBV19; j_gene: TRBJ1-2; CDR3nt: TGTGCCAGTAGTATACGGGATACCTATGGCTACACCTTC; CDR3aa: CASSIRDTYGYTF
abundance: .; d_gene: .; v_gene: TRBV6-1; j_gene: TRBJ1-1; CDR3nt: TGTGCCAGCAGTGAAGCGTGGACAGTAGGCACTGAAGCTTTCTTT; CDR3aa: CASSEAWTVGTEAFF
abundance: .; d_gene: TRBD2; v_gene: TRBV9; j_gene: TRBJ2-3; CDR3nt: TGTGCCAGCGGAGGTATGACTAGCGGATCAGATACGCAGTATTTT; CDR3aa: CASGGMTSGSDTQYF
abundance: .; d_gene: .; v_gene: TRBV7-2; j_gene: TRBJ1-1; CDR3nt: TGTGCCAGCAGCTTAGTACCGGGTAGGAACACTGAAGCTTTCTTT; CDR3aa: CASSLVPGRNTEAFF
abundance: .; d_gene: .; v_gene: TRBV7-9; j_gene: TRBJ2-3; CDR3nt: TGTGCCAGCAGCTTTTCAGGGGACCCCACAGATACGCAGTATTTT; CDR3aa: CASSFSGDPTDTQYF
abundance: .; d_gene: .; v_gene: TRBV5-1; j_gene: TRBJ2-1; CDR3nt: TGCGCCAGCAATCCCACCGAGGACAGCCCAAATGAGCAGTTCTTC; CDR3aa: CASNPTEDSPNEQFF
abundance: once; d_gene: TRBD1; v_gene: TRBV18; j_gene: TRBJ1-5; CDR3nt: TGTGCCAGCTCCGACAGGGGGAGCAATCAGCCCCAGCATTTT; CDR3aa: CASSDRGSNQPQHF
abundance: .; d_gene: .; v_gene: TRBV19; j_gene: TRBJ2-7; CDR3nt: TGTGCCAGTAGTATGTACGGGTCTGCCAACGAGCAGTACTTC; CDR3aa: CASSMYGSANEQYF
abundance: .; d_gene: TRBD1; v_gene: TRBV30; j_gene: TRBJ1-6; CDR3nt: TGTGCCTGGAGGGGTCGATACCGGGACAGGGACCCCTTCTATAATTCACCCCTCCACTTT; CDR3aa: CAWRGRYRDRDPFYNSPLHF
abundance: few; d_gene: .; v_gene: TRBV7-2; j_gene: TRBJ2-3; CDR3nt: TGTGCCAGCAGCGCACCTTTGGGCCGCACAGATACGCAGTATTTT; CDR3aa: CASSAPLGRTDTQYF
abundance: .; d_gene: TRBD2; v_gene: TRBV7-9; j_gene: TRBJ2-2; CDR3nt: TGTGCCAGCAGCTTCGGTGCGGGGGGGTTCACCGGGGAGCTGTTTTTT; CDR3aa: CASSFGAGGFTGELFF
abundance: few; d_gene: TRBD2; v_gene: TRBV7-8; j_gene: TRBJ2-1; CDR3nt: TGTGCCAGCAGCTTCTCTAGCGGCCTCTACAATGAGCAGTTCTTC; CDR3aa: CASSFSSGLYNEQFF
abundance: .; d_gene: TRBD1; v_gene: TRBV30; j_gene: TRBJ1-5; CDR3nt: TGTGCCTGGTCCGGGACAGGGGGCCTTATCAATCAGCCCCAGCATTTT; CDR3aa: CAWSGTGGLINQPQHF
abundance: .; d_gene: .; v_gene: TRBV6-5; j_gene: TRBJ2-7; CDR3nt: TGTGCCAGCAGGTACAACCAGGGGAGCTCCTACGAGCAGTACTTC; CDR3aa: CASRYNQGSSYEQYF
abundance: few; d_gene: TRBD1; v_gene: TRBV7-9; j_gene: TRBJ2-7; CDR3nt: TGTGCCAGCAGCTTCCGGGACAGCTCCTACGAGCAGTACTTC; CDR3aa: CASSFRDSSYEQYF
abundance: .; d_gene: .; v_gene: TRBV5-6; j_gene: TRBJ1-1; CDR3nt: TGTGCCAGCAGCTTGTATCGGAACACTGAAGCTTTCTTT; CDR3aa: CASSLYRNTEAFF
abundance: .; d_gene: .; v_gene: TRBV29-1; j_gene: TRBJ1-4; CDR3nt: TGCAGCGCCAACCTGGGGGGAACTAATGAAAAACTGTTTTTT; CDR3aa: CSANLGGTNEKLFF
abundance: .; d_gene: .; v_gene: TRBV7-9; j_gene: TRBJ2-5; CDR3nt: TGTGCCAGCAGCGACCGACTACAACAAGAGACCCAGTACTTC; CDR3aa: CASSDRLQQETQYF
abundance: .; d_gene: .; v_gene: TRBV27; j_gene: TRBJ1-2; CDR3nt: TGTGCCAGCAGTTTATCGGACAGTTTTAACTATGGCTACACCTTC; CDR3aa: CASSLSDSFNYGYTF
abundance: .; d_gene: TRBD1; v_gene: TRBV11-2; j_gene: TRBJ1-6; CDR3nt: TGTGCCAGCAGCTCGGGGACAGGGGTCCCCCTCCACTTT; CDR3aa: CASSSGTGVPLHF
abundance: .; d_gene: TRBD1; v_gene: TRBV4-1; j_gene: TRBJ1-2; CDR3nt: TGCGCCAGCAGCCAAGCGGGAGGTGACAGGGGGGTAAGCTATGGCTACACCTTC; CDR3aa: CASSQAGGDRGVSYGYTF
abundance: .; d_gene: .; v_gene: TRBV27; j_gene: TRBJ2-3; CDR3nt: TGTGCCAGCAGTTGGTTAGGGGCAGATACGCAGTATTTT; CDR3aa: CASSWLGADTQYF
abundance: .; d_gene: TRBD1; v_gene: TRBV6-6; j_gene: TRBJ1-1; CDR3nt: TGTGCCAGCAGTCACGGACAGGGTGAAGCTTTCTTT; CDR3aa: CASSHGQGEAFF
abundance: .; d_gene: .; v_gene: TRBV6-5; j_gene: TRBJ1-1; CDR3nt: TGTGCCAGCAGTCCAAGGACTGAAGCCACTGAAGCTTTCTTT; CDR3aa: CASSPRTEATEAFF
abundance: .; d_gene: .; v_gene: TRBV7-2; j_gene: TRBJ1-4; CDR3nt: TGTGCCAGCAGCCCCCAAGGGGGGGTGGGTGAAAAACTGTTTTTT; CDR3aa: CASSPQGGVGEKLFF
abundance: .; d_gene: .; v_gene: TRBV6-5; j_gene: TRBJ2-6; CDR3nt: TGTGCCAGCAGTTACGGGGAGCCTGGGGCCAACGTCCTGACTTTC; CDR3aa: CASSYGEPGANVLTF
abundance: .; d_gene: TRBD1; v_gene: TRBV29-1; j_gene: TRBJ2-7; CDR3nt: TGCAGCGTTGAAAAACATGACAGGGGTGTAAACGAGCAGTACTTC; CDR3aa: CSVEKHDRGVNEQYF
abundance: .; d_gene: .; v_gene: TRBV27; j_gene: TRBJ2-1; CDR3nt: TGTGCCAGCAGACGAGGGGGGGGCCTCTACAATGAGCAGTTCTTC; CDR3aa: CASRRGGGLYNEQFF
abundance: once; d_gene: TRBD2; v_gene: TRBV30; j_gene: TRBJ2-5; CDR3nt: TGTGCCTGGAGGGGACTAGCGGTCCAAGAGACCCAGTACTTC; CDR3aa: CAWRGLAVQETQYF
abundance: .; d_gene: TRBD1; v_gene: TRBV10-2; j_gene: TRBJ2-1; CDR3nt: TGCGCCAGCCTCCGGGGACAGGGAGCGGTCCACCATGAGCAGTTCTTC; CDR3aa: CASLRGQGAVHHEQFF
abundance: .; d_gene: .; v_gene: TRBV9; j_gene: TRBJ2-2; CDR3nt: TGTGCCAGCAGCCCGTTCGTCCTCACCGGGGAGCTGTTTTTT; CDR3aa: CASSPFVLTGELFF
abundance: .; d_gene: TRBD1; v_gene: TRBV9; j_gene: TRBJ2-3; CDR3nt: TGTGCCAGCAGCGCAGGACAGGGGCTGGCAGGGGGTACGCAGTATTTT; CDR3aa: CASSAGQGLAGGTQYF
abundance: many; d_gene: .; v_gene: TRBV7-3; j_gene: TRBJ2-1; CDR3nt: TGTGCCAGCAGCTTAGAAACCTTCGGGGAGCAGTTCTTC; CDR3aa: CASSLETFGEQFF
abundance: .; d_gene: .; v_gene: TRBV4-3; j_gene: TRBJ1-5; CDR3nt: TGCGCCAGCAGCCAAGATTTGGCTTCGGGACTCGACAATCAGCCCCAGCATTTT; CDR3aa: CASSQDLASGLDNQPQHF
abundance: once; d_gene: TRBD2; v_gene: TRBV5-1; j_gene: TRBJ2-7; CDR3nt: TGCGCCAGCACGTTCACTAGCGGGGCCTACGAGCAGTACTTC; CDR3aa: CASTFTSGAYEQYF